What follows are 3 T cell receptor beta chains derived from one specimen sequenced in a study of OX40 agonist ivuxolimab in advanced cancers. This table comes from immunoSEQ multiplex PCR, and its TCRdb copy is limited to in-frame clones, with some not included. The sample carries about 15,000 clones, about 77% recorded once. The source was CD4+ or CD8+ T cells sorted from blood, collected in a trial of the OX40 agonist ivuxolimab. Receptor source: an adult with an advanced solid tumor such as melanoma, head and neck, liver or kidney cancer.

V gene TRBV27 combines with J gene TRBJ2-5; D not certain. Trimming shortened V by 3 bases and J by 3 bases, and 11 bases separated the two germline ends. There are 14 residues in the CDR3. The germline CDR1 and CDR2 sequences are MNHEY and SMNVEV (reference sequence). The CDR3 sequence: CASSFIDRKETQYF. CDR3 nucleotide sequence: TGTGCCAGCAGTTTCATAGATCGCAAAGAGACCCAGTACTTC.

The chain uses TRBV28 and TRBJ2-3, with D unclear. Trimming pared 3 bases from V and 4 bases from J, leaving 11 bases between. CDR1 and CDR2 (germline): MDHEN, SYDVKM. CDR3 length: 14 amino acids. CDR3 protein: CASSFRTAADTQYF. In DNA, the CDR3 is TGTGCCAGCAGTTTCCGCACCGCCGCAGATACGCAGTATTTT. Together with reference TRBV28 and TRBJ2-3, the CDR3 gives the full variable domain: DVKVTQSSRYLVKRTGEKVFLECVQDMDHENMFWYRQDPGLGLRLIYFSYDVKMKEKGDIPEGYSVSREKKERFSLILESASTNQTSMYLCASSFRTAADTQYFGPGTRLTVL.

The rearrangement uses TRBV9 and TRBJ2-3; D is unresolved. V was pared by 0 bases and J by 2 bases, with 7 bases between. Germline V CDR1 and CDR2: SGDLS, YYNGEE. The length of the CDR3 is 14 residues. CDR3: CASSVDRYTDTQYF. DNA for the CDR3: TGTGCCAGCAGCGTAGACCGGTACACAGATACGCAGTATTTT.